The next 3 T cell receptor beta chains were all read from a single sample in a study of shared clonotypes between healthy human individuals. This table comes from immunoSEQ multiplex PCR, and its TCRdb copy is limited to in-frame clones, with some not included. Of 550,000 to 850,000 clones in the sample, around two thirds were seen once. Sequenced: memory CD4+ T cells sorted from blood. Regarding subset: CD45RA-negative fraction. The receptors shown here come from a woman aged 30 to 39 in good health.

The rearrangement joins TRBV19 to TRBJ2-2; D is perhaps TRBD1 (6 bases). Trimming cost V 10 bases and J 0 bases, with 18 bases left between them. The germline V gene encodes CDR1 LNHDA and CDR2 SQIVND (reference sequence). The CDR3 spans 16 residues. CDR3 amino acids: CATQGGRAANTGELFF. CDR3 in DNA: TGTGCCACCCAAGGGGGTAGGGCGGCGAACACCGGGGAGCTGTTTTTT.

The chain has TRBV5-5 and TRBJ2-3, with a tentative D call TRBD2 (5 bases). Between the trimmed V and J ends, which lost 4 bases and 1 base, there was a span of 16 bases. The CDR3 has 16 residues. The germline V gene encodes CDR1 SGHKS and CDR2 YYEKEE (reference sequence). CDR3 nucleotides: TGTGCCAGCAGCCATCTGAGTTTGCGGGGCACAGATACGCAGTATTTT. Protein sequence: CASSHLSLRGTDTQYF.

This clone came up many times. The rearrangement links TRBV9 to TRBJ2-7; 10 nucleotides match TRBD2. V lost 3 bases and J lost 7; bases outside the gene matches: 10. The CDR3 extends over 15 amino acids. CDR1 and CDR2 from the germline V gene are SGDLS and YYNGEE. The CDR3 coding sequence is TGTGCCAGCAGCGCCGCCCCTAGCGGGAGTAAAGAGCAGTACTTC. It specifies CASSAAPSGSKEQYF.